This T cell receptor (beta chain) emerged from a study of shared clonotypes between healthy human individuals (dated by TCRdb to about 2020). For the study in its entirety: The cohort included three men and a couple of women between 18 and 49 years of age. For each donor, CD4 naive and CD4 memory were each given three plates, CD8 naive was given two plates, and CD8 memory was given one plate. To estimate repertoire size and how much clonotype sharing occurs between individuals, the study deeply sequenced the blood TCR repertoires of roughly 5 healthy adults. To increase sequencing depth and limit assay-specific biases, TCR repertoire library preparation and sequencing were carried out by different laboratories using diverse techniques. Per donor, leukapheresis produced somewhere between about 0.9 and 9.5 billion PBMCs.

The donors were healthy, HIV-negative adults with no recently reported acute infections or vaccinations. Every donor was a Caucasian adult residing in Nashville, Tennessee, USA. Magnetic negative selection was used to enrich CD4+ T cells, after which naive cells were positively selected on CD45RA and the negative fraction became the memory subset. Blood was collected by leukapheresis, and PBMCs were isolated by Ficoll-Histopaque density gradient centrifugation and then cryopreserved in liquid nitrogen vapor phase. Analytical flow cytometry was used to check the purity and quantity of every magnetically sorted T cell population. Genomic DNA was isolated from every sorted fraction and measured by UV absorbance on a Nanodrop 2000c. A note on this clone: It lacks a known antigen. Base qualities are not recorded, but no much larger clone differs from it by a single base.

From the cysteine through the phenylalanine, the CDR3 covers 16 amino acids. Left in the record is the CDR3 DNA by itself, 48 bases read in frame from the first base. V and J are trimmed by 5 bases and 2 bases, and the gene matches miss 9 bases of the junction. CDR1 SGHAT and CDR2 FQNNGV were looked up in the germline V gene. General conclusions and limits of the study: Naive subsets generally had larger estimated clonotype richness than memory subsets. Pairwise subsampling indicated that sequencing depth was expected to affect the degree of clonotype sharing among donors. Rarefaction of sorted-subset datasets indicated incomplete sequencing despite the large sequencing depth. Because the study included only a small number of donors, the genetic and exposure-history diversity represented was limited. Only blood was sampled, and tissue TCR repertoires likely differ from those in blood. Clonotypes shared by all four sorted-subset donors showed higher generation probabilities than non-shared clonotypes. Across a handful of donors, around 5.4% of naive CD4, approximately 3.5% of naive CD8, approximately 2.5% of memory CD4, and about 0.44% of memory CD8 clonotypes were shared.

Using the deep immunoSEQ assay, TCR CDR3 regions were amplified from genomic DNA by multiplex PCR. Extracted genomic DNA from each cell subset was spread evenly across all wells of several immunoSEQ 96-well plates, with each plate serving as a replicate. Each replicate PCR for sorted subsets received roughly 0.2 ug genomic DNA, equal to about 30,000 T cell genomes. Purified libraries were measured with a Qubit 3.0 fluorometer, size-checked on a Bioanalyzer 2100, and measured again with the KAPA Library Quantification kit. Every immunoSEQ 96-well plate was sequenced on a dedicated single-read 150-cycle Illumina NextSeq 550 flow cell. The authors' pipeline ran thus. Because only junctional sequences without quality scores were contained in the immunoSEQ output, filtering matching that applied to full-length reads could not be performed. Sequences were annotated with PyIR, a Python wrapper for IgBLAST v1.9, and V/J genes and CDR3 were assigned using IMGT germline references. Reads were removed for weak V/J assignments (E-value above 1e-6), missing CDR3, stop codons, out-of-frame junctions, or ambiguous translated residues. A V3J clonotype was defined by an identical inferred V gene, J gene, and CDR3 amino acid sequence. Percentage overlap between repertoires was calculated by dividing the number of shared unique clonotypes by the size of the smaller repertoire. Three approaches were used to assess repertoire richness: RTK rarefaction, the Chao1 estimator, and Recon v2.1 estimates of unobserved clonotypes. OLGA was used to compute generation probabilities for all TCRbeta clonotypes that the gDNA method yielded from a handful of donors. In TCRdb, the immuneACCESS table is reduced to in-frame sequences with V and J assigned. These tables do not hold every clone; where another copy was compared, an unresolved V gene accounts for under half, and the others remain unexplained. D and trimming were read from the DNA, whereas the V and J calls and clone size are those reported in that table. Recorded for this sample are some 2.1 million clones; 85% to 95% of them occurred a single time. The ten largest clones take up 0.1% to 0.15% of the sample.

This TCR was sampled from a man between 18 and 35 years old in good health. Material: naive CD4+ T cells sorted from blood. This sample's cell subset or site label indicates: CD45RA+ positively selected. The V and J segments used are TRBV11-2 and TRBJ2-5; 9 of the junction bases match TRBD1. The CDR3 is CASSHGQGTGQETQYF. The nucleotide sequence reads TGTGCCAGCAGCCACGGACAGGGGACAGGGCAAGAGACCCAGTACTTC.